This record looks at one T cell receptor (beta chain) sequence and its context. No antigen is known for it. The CDR3 totals 13 residues. Germline CDR1 and CDR2: KGHSH and LQKENI. Trimming at V came to 11 bases and at J to 7 bases, leaving 8 bases not matched to a gene. The sample comes from a study of beta chain features in type 1 diabetes. Study-wide findings and caveats: Insertions were fewer and deletions more numerous at VDJ junctions in type 1 diabetes patients. The cDNA sequencing approach could over-represent high-TCR-expressing cells. Comparison showed that naive, central memory and Treg TCRB repertoires appeared more similar among patients than among healthy donors. TCRB CDR3 length was moderately but significantly reduced in all four CD4+ subsets of Type 1 diabetes patients.

The whole isolated RNA underwent reverse transcription, so sequencing captured expressed TCRB transcripts. Assay: immunoSEQ multiplex PCR; the TCRdb copy retains only in-frame clones and omits some. The repertoire holds about 230,000 clones, with roughly 16% as singletons. Averaging approximately 120 mL, one heparinised blood draw came from each individual donor. This chain links TRBV18 with TRBJ1-4; 9 bases map to TRBD1. This receptor was obtained from a man under 40 with type 1 diabetes. The material sequenced was naive CD4+ T cells from blood. CDR3 region: CAARDRVREKLFF. In DNA, the CDR3 is TGTGCCGCTCGGGACAGGGTTCGTGAAAAACTGTTTTTT.